This paragraph covers one TCR beta chain sequence. One end of the junction fails to match germline, which may point to a read error. This entry comes from a study of CD8 T cells in ankylosing spondylitis. One entry per CDR3 protein results from TCRdb running MiXCR on the 5' RACE reads. The sample records roughly 150,000 distinct CDR3 sequences, around 6.6% being singletons. The CDR3 covers 20 residues. Per germline, CDR1 MGHRA and CDR2 YSYEKL. The sample was blood, either unsorted or a sorted T cell fraction (not recorded which). The chain recombines TRBV4-1 with TRBJ2-6; TRBD1 matches 7 bases. The clonotype was recovered from a female donor with ankylosing spondylitis or in good health (not recorded which). DNA for the CDR3: TGCGCCAGCACCCAAAGATGGGGTCAGGGGGTGTTCTCTGGGGCCAACGTCCTGACTTTC. Translated, it gives CASTQRWGQGVFSGANVLTF.